Detailed here is one TCR beta chain. As yet, its antigen is unknown. Data came from immunoSEQ multiplex PCR; TCRdb stores just in-frame clones and leaves some out. The sample lists more than 20,000 clones; roughly 79% were seen once. The trim removed 7 bases at V and 1 base at J, leaving 6 bases unmatched. The germline V gene encodes CDR1 MDHEN and CDR2 SYDVKM. This CDR3 has 14 residues. ViraFEST expansion of antigen-specific CD4+ T cells with viral peptide pools preceded sequencing. The authors isolated CD4+ T cells after around nine days of culture. All study participants received two doses of BNT162b2 or mRNA-1273 vaccine. According to the study, vaccine recipients showed no prior SARS-CoV-2 infection and negative nucleocapsid antibodies. Cultures received IL-2 medium that replaced half the medium on days 3 and 7. The record originates from a study of vaccination effects on CD4 cells after COVID-19. Study conclusions and caveats: Marked contraction was observed in infection-induced and vaccine-induced clones late after vaccination. Common cold coronavirus cross-reactivity was shown by only 1 of 255 vaccine-induced clones in healthy vaccinees.

The TCR sequence derives from a human donor who received a COVID-19 vaccine. Some clones in this sample may be carry-over from other donors' samples. The sample was CD4+ T cells from PBMCs cultured with SARS-CoV-2 spike peptides, taken after COVID-19 vaccination. The V gene is TRBV28, the J gene TRBJ1-1, with 7 bases fitting TRBD1. The CDR3 loop reads CASNVQGPNTEAFF. For the CDR3, the DNA is TGTGCCAGCAATGTACAGGGGCCGAACACTGAAGCTTTCTTT.